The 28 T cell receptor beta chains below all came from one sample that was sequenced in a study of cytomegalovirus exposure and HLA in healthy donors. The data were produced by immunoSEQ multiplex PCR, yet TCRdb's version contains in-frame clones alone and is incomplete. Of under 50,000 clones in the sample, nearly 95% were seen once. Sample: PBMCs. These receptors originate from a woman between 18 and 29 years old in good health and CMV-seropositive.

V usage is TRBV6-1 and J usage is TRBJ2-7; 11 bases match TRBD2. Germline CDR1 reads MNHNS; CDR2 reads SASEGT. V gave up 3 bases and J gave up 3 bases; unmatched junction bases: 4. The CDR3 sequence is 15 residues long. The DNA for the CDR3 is TGTGCCAGCAGTGAGGATAGCGGGAGGGACTACGAGCAGTACTTC. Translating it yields CASSEDSGRDYEQYF.

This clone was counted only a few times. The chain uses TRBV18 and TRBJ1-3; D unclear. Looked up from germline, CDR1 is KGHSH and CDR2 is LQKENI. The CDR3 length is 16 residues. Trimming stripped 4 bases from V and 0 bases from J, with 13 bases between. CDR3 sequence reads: CASSRAEKSSGNTIYF. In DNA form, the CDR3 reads TGTGCCAGCTCACGAGCGGAGAAGAGCTCTGGAAACACCATATATTTT.

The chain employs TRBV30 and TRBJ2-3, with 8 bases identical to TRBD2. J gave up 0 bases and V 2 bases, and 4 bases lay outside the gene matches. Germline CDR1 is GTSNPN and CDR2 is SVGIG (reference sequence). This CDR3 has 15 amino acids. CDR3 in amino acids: CAWSLAGSSTDTQYF. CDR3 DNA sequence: TGTGCCTGGAGTTTAGCGGGATCTAGCACAGATACGCAGTATTTT.

CDR3 bases: TGTGCCAGCGGAGGGACAGGGGTCTCTGGGGCCAACGTCCTGACTTTC. Translating gives CASGGTGVSGANVLTF. This rearrangement joins TRBV28 to TRBJ2-6, with 10 bases matching TRBD1. This CDR3 spans 16 amino acids. The J segment lost 0 bases and the V segment lost 8 bases, leaving 4 bases of the junction unmatched. Per the germline V gene, CDR1 is MDHEN and CDR2 is SYDVKM.

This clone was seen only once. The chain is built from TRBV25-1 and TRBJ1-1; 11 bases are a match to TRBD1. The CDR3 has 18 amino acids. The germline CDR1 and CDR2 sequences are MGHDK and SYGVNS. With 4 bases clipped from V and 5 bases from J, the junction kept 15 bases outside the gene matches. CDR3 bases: TGTGCCAGCAGTGGATTCCGGACAGGGGGCTTGATCGGGACTGAAGCTTTCTTT. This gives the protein CASSGFRTGGLIGTEAFF.

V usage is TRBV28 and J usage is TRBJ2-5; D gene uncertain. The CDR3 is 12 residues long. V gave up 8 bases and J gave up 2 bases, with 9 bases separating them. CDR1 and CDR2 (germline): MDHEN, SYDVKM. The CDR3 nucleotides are TGTGCCAGCTCCACTGATCAAGAGACCCAGTACTTC. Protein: CASSTDQETQYF.

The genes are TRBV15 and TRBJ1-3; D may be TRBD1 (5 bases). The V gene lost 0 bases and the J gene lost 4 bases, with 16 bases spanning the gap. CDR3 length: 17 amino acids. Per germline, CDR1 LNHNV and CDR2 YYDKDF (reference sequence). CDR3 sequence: CATSRDSDQGAGNTIYF. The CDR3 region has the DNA TGTGCCACCAGCAGAGATTCTGATCAGGGCGCAGGAAACACCATATATTTT. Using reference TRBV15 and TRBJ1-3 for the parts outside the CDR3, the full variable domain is DAMVIQNPRYQVTQFGKPVTLSCSQTLNHNVMYWYQQKSSQAPKLLFHYYDKDFNNEADTPDNFQSRRPNTSFCFLDIRSPGLGDTAMYLCATSRDSDQGAGNTIYFGEGSWLTVV.

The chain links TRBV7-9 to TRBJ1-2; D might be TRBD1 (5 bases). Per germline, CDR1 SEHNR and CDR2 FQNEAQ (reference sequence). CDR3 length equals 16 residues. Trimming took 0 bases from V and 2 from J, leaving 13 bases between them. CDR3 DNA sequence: TGTGCCAGCAGCTTAGCCGCTCGGGGGTGGAACTATGGCTACACCTTC. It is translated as CASSLAARGWNYGYTF.

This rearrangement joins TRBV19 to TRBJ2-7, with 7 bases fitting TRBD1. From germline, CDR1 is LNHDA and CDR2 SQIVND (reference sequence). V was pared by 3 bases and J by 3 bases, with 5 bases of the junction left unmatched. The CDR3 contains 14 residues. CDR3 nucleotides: TGTGCCAGTAGTATGACAGGGAGTAACTACGAGCAGTACTTC. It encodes CASSMTGSNYEQYF.

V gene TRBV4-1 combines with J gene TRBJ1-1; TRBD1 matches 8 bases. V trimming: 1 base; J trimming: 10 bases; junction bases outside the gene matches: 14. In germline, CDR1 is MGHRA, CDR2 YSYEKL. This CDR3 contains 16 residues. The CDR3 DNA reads TGCGCCAGCAGCCAAGGGACAGGGCGAAGCCTTAGGTCAGCTTTCTTT. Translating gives CASSQGTGRSLRSAFF.

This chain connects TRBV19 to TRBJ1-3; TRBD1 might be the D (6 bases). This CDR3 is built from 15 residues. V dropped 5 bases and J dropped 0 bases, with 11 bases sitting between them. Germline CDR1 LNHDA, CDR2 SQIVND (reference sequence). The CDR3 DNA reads TGTGCCAGTAGTGAGGACAGATACTCTGGAAACACCATATATTTT. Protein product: CASSEDRYSGNTIYF.

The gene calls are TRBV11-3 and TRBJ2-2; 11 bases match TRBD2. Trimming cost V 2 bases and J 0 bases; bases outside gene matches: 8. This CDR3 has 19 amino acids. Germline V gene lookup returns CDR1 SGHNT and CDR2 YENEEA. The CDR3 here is CASSLYTSGSDTNTGELFF. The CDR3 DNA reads TGTGCCAGCAGCTTATATACTAGCGGGAGTGACACGAACACCGGGGAGCTGTTTTTT. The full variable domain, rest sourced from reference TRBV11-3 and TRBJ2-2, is EAGVVQSPRYKIIEKKQPVAFWCNPISGHNTLYWYLQNLGQGPELLIRYENEEAVDDSQLPKDRFSAERLKGVDSTLKIQPAELGDSAVYLCASSLYTSGSDTNTGELFFGEGSRLTVL.

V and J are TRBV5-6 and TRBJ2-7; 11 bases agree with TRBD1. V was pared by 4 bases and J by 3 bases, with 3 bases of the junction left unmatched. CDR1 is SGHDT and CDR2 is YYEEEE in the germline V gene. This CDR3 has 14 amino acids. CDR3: CASSLGTGGYEQYF. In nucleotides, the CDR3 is TGTGCCAGCAGCCTCGGGACAGGGGGCTACGAGCAGTACTTC.

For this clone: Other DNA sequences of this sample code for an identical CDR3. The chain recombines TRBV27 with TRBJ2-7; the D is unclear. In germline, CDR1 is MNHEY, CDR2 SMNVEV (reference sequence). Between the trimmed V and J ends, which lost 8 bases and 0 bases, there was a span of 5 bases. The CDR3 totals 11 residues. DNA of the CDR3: TGTGCCAGCCGTAGCTCCTACGAGCAGTACTTC. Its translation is CASRSSYEQYF.

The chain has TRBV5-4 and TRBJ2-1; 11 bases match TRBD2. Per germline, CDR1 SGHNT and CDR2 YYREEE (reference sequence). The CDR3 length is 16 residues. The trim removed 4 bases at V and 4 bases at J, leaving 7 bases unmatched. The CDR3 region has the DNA TGTGCCAGCAGCCCGGAGACTAGCGGGGTTTACAATGAGCAGTTCTTC. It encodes CASSPETSGVYNEQFF.

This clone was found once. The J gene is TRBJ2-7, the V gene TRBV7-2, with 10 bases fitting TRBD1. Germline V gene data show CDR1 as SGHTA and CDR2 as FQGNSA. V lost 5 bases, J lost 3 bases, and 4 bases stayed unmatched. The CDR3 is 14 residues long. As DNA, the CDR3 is TGTGCCAGCAGCGACGGACAGGGGGTCTACGAGCAGTACTTC. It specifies CASSDGQGVYEQYF.

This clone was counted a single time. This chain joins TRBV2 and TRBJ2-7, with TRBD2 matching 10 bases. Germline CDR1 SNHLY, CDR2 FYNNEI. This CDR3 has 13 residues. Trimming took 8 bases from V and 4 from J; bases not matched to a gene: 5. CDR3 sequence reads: CASGLAEIYEQYF. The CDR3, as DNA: TGTGCCAGCGGACTAGCGGAGATATACGAGCAGTACTTC.

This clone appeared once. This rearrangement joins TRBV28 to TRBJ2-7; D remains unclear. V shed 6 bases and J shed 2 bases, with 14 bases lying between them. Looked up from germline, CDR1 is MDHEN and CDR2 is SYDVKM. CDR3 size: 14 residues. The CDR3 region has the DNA TGTGCCAGCAGGCCCACGGCGGTACCCTACGAGCAGTACTTC. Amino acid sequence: CASRPTAVPYEQYF.

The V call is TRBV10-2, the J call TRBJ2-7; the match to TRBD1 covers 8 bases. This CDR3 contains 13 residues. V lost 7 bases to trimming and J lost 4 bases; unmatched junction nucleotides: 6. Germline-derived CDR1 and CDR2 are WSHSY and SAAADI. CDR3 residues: CASIGQGGYEQYF. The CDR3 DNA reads TGCGCCAGCATTGGACAGGGCGGGTACGAGCAGTACTTC.

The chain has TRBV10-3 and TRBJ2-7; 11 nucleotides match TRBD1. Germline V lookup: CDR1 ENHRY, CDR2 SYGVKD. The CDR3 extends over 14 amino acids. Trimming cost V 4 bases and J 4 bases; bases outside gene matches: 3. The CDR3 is CAISGTGGRYEQYF. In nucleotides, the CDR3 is TGTGCCATCAGTGGGACAGGGGGCAGGTACGAGCAGTACTTC.

DNA of the CDR3: TGTGCCAGCAGTTACCTAGGACAGGGGGTGTATGAGCAGTACTTC. Its protein product is CASSYLGQGVYEQYF. V is TRBV6-6 and J is TRBJ2-7, with 10 bases that match TRBD1. The J segment lost 7 bases and the V segment lost 2 bases, leaving 8 bases of the junction unmatched. Germline CDR1 reads MNHNY; CDR2 reads SVGAGI (reference sequence). The CDR3 is 15 amino acids.

The CDR3 DNA reads TGCAGCGTTGAAGTTGCCAGAACTGAAGCTTTCTTT. It translates to CSVEVARTEAFF. V usage is TRBV29-1 and J usage is TRBJ1-1; D gene ambiguous. V was cut by 1 base and J by 5 bases, with 8 bases left in between. Germline V gives CDR1 SQVTM, CDR2 ANQGSEA. This CDR3 has 12 amino acids.

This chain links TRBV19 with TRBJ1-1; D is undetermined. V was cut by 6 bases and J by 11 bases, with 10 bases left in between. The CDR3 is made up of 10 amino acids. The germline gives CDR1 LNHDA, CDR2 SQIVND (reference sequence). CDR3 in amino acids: CASRRAGAFF. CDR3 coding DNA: TGTGCCAGTAGGAGGGCGGGCGCTTTCTTT. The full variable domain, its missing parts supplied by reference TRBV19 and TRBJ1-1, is DGGITQSPKYLFRKEGQNVTLSCEQNLNHDAMYWYRQDPGQGLRLIYYSQIVNDFQKGDIAEGYSVSREKKESFPLTVTSAQKNPTAFYLCASRRAGAFFGQGTRLTVV.

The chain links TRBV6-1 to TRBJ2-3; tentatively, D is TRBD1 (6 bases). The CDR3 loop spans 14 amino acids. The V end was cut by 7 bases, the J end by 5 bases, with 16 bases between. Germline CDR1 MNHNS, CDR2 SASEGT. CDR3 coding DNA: TGTGCCAGCACGCGTACAGGGCCGAAAGATACGCAGTATTTT. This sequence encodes CASTRTGPKDTQYF.

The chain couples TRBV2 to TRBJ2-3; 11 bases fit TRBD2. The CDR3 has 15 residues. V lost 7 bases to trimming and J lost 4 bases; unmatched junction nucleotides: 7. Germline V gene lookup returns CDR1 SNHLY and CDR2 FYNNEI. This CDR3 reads CASILLAGVPDTQYF. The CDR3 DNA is TGTGCCAGCATCTTACTAGCGGGAGTACCAGATACGCAGTATTTT.

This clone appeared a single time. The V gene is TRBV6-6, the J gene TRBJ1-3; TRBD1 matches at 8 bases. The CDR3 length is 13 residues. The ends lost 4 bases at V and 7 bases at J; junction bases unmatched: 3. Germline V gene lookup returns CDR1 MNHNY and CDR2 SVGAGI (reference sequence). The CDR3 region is CASSSQGANTIYF. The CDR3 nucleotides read TGTGCCAGCAGTTCCCAGGGGGCGAACACCATATATTTT.

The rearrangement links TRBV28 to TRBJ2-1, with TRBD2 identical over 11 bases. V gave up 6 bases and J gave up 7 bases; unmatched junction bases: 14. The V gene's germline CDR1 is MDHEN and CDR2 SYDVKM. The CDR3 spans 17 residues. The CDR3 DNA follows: TGTGCCAGCAGAACTCCCGTTGGTAGCGGGAGGGGTAATGAGCAGTTCTTC. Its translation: CASRTPVGSGRGNEQFF.

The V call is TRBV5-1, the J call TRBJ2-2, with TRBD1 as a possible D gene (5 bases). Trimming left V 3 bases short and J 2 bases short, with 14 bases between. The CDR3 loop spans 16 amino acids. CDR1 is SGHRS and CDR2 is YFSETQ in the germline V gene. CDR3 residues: CASSSPGRTNTGELFF. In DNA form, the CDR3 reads TGCGCCAGCAGCTCCCCCGGACGGACAAACACCGGGGAGCTGTTTTTT.